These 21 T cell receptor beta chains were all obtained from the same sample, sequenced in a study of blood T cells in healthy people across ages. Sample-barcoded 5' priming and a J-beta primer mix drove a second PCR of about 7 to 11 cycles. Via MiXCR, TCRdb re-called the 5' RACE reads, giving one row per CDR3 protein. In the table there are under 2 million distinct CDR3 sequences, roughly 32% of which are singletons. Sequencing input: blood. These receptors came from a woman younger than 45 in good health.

CDR3 DNA: TGTGCCAGCAGCGCCTTAGCGGGAGACGCGTACTTC. Protein product: CASSALAGDAYF. The chain has TRBV11-2 and TRBJ2-4; 9 bases line up with TRBD2. CDR1 is SGHAT, CDR2 FQNNGV, per germline. The CDR3 is made up of 12 amino acids. With 5 bases clipped from V and 15 bases from J, the junction kept 8 bases outside the gene matches.

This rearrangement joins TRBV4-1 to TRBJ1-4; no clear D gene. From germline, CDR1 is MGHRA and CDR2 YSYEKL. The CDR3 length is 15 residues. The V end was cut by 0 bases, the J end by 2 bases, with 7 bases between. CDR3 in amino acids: CASSQEDATNEKLFF. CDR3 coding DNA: TGCGCCAGCAGCCAAGAGGATGCCACTAATGAAAAACTGTTTTTT.

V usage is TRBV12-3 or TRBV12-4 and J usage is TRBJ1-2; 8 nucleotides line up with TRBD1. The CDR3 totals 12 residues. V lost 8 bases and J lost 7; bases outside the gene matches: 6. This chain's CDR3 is CASGDRGSGYTF. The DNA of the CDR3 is TGTGCCAGCGGTGACAGGGGTTCTGGCTACACCTTC.

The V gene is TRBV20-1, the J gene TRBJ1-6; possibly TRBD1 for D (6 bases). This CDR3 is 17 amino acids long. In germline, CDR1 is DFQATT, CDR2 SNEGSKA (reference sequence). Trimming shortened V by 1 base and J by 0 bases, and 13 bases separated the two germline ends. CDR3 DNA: TGCAGTGCTAGAGTTGGGGGGGGCCGCTCCTATAATTCACCCCTCCACTTT. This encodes CSARVGGGRSYNSPLHF.

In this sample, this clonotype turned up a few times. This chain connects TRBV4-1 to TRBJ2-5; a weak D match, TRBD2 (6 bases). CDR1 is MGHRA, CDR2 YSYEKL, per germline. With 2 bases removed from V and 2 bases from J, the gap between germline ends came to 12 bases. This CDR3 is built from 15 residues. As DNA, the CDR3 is TGCGCCAGCAGCCAACATCCGACTAGACAAGAGACCCAGTACTTC. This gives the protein CASSQHPTRQETQYF.

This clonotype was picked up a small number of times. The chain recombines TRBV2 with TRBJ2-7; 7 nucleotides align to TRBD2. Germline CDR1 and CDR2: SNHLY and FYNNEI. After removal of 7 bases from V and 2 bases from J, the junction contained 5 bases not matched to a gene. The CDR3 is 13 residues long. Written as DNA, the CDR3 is TGTGCCAGCAACGCACTAGCGACCTACGAGCAGTACTTC. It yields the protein CASNALATYEQYF.

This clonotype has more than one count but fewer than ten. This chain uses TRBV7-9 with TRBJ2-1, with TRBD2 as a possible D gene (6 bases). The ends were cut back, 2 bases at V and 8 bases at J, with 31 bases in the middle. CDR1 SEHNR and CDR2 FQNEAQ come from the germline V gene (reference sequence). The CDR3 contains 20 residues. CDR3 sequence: CASSLPMAGYGIPVLDEQFF. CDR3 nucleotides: TGTGCCAGCAGCTTACCAATGGCGGGGTATGGAATCCCCGTTTTGGATGAGCAGTTCTTC.

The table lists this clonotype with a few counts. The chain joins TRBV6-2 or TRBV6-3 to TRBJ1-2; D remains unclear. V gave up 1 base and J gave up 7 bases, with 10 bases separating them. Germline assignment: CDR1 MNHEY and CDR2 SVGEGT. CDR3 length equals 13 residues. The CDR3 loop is CASSYFIRSGYTF. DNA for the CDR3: TGTGCCAGCAGTTACTTTATAAGGTCTGGCTACACCTTC.

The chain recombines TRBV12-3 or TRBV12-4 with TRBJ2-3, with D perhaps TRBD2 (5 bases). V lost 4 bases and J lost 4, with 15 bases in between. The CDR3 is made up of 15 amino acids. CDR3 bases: TGTGCCAGCAGTTGGGGATTAGCGAGCGCAGATACGCAGTATTTT. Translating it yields CASSWGLASADTQYF.

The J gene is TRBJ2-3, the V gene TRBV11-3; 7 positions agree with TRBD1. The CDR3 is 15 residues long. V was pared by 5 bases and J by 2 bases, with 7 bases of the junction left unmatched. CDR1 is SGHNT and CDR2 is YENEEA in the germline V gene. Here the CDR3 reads CASSVGQVFTDTQYF. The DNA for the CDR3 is TGTGCCAGCAGCGTCGGACAGGTTTTCACAGATACGCAGTATTTT. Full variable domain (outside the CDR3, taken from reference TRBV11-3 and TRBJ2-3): EAGVVQSPRYKIIEKKQPVAFWCNPISGHNTLYWYLQNLGQGPELLIRYENEEAVDDSQLPKDRFSAERLKGVDSTLKIQPAELGDSAVYLCASSVGQVFTDTQYFGPGTRLTVL.

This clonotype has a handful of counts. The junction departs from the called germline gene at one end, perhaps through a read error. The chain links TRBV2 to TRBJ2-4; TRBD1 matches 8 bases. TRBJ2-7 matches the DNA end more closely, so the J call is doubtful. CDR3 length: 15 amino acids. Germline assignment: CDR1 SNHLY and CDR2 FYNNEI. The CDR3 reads CAGSERQGLKREQYF. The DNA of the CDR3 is TGTGCCGGCAGTGAGCGACAGGGGCTAAAACGCGAGCAGTACTTC.

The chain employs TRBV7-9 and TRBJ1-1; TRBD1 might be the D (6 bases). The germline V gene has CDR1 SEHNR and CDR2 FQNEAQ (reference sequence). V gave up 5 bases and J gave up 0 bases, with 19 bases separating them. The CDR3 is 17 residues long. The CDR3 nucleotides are TGTGCCAGCAGCCCCACGGGGAGTAACAGGGTGAACACTGAAGCTTTCTTT. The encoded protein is CASSPTGSNRVNTEAFF.

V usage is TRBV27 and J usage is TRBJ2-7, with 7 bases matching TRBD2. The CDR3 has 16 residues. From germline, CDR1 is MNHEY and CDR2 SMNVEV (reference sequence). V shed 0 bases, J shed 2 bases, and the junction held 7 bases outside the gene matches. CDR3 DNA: TGTGCCAGCAGTTTATCGCCTAGCGGAATAACCTACGAGCAGTACTTC. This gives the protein CASSLSPSGITYEQYF.

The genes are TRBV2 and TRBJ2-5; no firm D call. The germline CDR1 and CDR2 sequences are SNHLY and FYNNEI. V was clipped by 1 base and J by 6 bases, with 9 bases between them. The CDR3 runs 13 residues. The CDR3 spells CASSEGGSKTQYF. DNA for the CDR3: TGTGCCAGCAGTGAAGGCGGATCAAAGACCCAGTACTTC. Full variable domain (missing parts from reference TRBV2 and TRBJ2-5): EPEVTQTPSHQVTQMGQEVILRCVPISNHLYFYWYRQILGQKVEFLVSFYNNEISEKSEIFDDQFSVERPDGSNFTLKIRSTKLEDSAMYFCASSEGGSKTQYFGPGTRLLVL.

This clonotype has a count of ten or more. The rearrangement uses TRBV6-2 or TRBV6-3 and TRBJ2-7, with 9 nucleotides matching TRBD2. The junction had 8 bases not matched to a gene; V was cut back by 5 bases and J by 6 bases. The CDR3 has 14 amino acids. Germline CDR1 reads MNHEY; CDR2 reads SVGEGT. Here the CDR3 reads CASSPGTSISEQYF. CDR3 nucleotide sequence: TGTGCCAGCAGTCCCGGGACTAGCATCTCCGAGCAGTACTTC.

The CDR3 loop is CASSFGPTPDTQYF. The CDR3 DNA reads TGTGCCAGCAGTTTCGGACCCACCCCAGATACGCAGTATTTT. This chain uses TRBV28 with TRBJ2-3; no reliable D call. CDR3 length: 14 residues. In germline, CDR1 is MDHEN, CDR2 SYDVKM. The ends were cut back, 3 bases at V and 4 bases at J, with 11 bases in the middle. Combining the CDR3 with reference TRBV28 and TRBJ2-3 gives the whole variable domain DVKVTQSSRYLVKRTGEKVFLECVQDMDHENMFWYRQDPGLGLRLIYFSYDVKMKEKGDIPEGYSVSREKKERFSLILESASTNQTSMYLCASSFGPTPDTQYFGPGTRLTVL.

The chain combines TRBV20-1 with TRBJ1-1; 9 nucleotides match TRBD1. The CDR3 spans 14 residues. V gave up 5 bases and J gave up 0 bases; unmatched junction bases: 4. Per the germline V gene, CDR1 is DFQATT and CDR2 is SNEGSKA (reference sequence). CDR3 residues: CSARRDRVNTEAFF. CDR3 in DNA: TGCAGTGCTCGCCGGGACAGGGTGAACACTGAAGCTTTCTTT.

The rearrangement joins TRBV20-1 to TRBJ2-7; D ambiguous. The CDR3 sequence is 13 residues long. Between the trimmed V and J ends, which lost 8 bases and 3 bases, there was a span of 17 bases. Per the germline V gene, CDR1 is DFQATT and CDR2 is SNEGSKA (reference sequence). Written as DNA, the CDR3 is TGCAGTTCCTATCCAGCCGGGCTCTACGAGCAGTACTTC. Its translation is CSSYPAGLYEQYF.

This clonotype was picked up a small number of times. CDR3 in DNA: TGTGCCACCAGCGCCTGGACGGTCTCTGGGGCCAACGTCCTGACTTTC. Translation: CATSAWTVSGANVLTF. V gene TRBV15 combines with J gene TRBJ2-6, with D uncertain. The germline V gene encodes CDR1 LNHNV and CDR2 YYDKDF (reference sequence). The CDR3 has 16 amino acids. V lost 5 bases to trimming and J lost 0 bases, with 11 bases between them. The variable domain in full, completed from reference TRBV15 and TRBJ2-6, reads DAMVIQNPRYQVTQFGKPVTLSCSQTLNHNVMYWYQQKSSQAPKLLFHYYDKDFNNEADTPDNFQSRRPNTSFCFLDIRSPGLGDTAMYLCATSAWTVSGANVLTFGAGSRLTVL.

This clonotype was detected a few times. CDR3 nucleotide sequence: TGTGCCAGCAGTTATTTGAGGGGCCAAGAGACCCAGTACTTC. Residues: CASSYLRGQETQYF. The chain links TRBV6-5 to TRBJ2-5, with D possibly being TRBD1 or TRBD2 (5 bases each). CDR1 is MNHEY and CDR2 is SVGAGI in the germline V gene. V lost 3 bases, J lost 1 base, and 9 bases lay in between. The CDR3 is 14 amino acids.

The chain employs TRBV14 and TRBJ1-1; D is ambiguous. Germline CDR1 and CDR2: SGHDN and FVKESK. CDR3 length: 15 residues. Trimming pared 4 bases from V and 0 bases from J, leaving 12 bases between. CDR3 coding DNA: TGTGCCAGCAGCCGAACCCAGATATTGAACACTGAAGCTTTCTTT. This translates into CASSRTQILNTEAFF.